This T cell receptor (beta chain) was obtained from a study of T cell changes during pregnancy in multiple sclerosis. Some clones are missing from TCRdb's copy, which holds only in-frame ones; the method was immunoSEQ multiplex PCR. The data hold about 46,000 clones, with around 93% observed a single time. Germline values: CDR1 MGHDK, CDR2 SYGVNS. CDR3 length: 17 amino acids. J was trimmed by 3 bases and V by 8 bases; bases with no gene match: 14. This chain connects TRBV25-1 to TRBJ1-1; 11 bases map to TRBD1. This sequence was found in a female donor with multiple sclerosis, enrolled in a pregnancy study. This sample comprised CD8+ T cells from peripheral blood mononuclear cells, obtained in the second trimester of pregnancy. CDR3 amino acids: CASSPTGQGALDTEAFF. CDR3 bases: TGTGCCAGCTCCCCGACCGGACAGGGGGCGTTGGACACTGAAGCTTTCTTT.